Detailed here is one T cell receptor (beta chain). Library construction for TCR beta used iRepertoire HTBI primers and Arm-PCR of CDR3 regions. TCRdb reprocessed the multiplex PCR reads via MiXCR and lists one record per CDR3 protein. This table has a few hundred thousand distinct CDR3 sequences, 23% appearing once. This record comes from a study of regulatory T cells in long-lasting Graves disease. As to time point: persistent/refractory GD, antithyroid drugs over 5 years with positive TRAb. Following extraction of RNA from PBMCs, that RNA was used to make the TCR library. Roughly 10-milliliter peripheral blood samples went into EDTA tubes. The sequence was collected from a woman in her thirties or forties with Graves disease. This specimen consisted of peripheral blood mononuclear cells (PBMCs), obtained when the disease was refractory, from a patient treated with antithyroid drugs.

The CDR3 DNA reads as TGCGCCAGCAGTGACTCCCCAGGGGTGACTGAAGCTTTCTTT. This sequence encodes CASSDSPGVTEAFF. The chain recombines TRBV10-1 with TRBJ1-1; a weak D match, TRBD1 (6 bases). Trimming pared 3 bases from V and 5 bases from J, leaving 13 bases between. This CDR3 has 14 amino acids. Germline values: CDR1 WNHNN, CDR2 SYGVQD (reference sequence).